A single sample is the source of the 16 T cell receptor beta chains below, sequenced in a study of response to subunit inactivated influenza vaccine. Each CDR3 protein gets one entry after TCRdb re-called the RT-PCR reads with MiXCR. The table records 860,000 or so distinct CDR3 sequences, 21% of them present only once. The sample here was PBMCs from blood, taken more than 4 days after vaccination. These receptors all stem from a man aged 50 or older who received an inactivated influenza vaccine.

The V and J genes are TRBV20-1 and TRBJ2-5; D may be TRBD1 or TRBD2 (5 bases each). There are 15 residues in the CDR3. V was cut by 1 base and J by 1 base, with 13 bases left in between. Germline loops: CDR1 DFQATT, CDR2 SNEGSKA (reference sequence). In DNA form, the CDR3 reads TGCAGTGCTAGAGCGACAGCGGTGGCCCAAGAGACCCAGTACTTC. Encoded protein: CSARATAVAQETQYF.

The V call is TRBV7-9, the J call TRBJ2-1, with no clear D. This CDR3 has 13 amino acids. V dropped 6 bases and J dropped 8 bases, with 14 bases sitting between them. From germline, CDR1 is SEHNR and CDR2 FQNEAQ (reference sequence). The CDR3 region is CASSLLRAYEQFF. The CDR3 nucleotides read TGTGCCAGCAGTTTACTAAGGGCGTATGAGCAGTTCTTC.

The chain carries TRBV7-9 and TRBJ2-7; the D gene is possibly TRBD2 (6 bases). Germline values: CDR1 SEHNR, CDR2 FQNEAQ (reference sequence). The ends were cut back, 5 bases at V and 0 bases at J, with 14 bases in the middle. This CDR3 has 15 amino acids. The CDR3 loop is CASSLRTGVSYEQYF. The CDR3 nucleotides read TGTGCCAGCAGCCTAAGAACGGGAGTCTCCTACGAGCAGTACTTC.

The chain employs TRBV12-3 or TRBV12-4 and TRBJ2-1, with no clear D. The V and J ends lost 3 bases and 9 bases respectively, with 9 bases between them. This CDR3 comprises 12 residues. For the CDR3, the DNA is TGTGCCAGCAGTTTCCCGCAATCTGAGCAGTTCTTC. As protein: CASSFPQSEQFF.

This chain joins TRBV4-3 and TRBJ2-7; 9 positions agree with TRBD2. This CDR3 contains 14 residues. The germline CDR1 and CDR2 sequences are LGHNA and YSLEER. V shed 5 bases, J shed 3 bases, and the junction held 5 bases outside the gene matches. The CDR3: CASSSASGNYEQYF. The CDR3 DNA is TGCGCCAGCAGCTCCGCTAGCGGGAACTACGAGCAGTACTTC.

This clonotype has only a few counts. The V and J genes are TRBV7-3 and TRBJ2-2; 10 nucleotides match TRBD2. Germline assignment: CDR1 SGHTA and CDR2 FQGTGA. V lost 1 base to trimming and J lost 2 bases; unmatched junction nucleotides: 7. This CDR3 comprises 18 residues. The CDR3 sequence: CASSLIASGRGNTGELFF. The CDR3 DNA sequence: TGTGCCAGCAGCTTAATTGCTAGCGGGAGAGGTAACACCGGGGAGCTGTTTTTT.

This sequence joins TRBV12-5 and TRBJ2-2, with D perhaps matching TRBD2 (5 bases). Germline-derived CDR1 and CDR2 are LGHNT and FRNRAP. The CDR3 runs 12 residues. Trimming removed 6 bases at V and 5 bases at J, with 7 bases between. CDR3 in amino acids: CASGWRTGELFF. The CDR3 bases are TGTGCTAGTGGCTGGAGGACCGGGGAGCTGTTTTTT.

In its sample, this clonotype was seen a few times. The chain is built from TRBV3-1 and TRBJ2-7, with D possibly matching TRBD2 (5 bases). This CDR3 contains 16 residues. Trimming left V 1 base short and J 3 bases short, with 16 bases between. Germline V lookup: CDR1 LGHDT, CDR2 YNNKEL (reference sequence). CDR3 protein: CASSQGRWISNYEQYF. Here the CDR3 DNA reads TGTGCCAGCAGCCAAGGGAGGTGGATCTCCAACTACGAGCAGTACTTC.

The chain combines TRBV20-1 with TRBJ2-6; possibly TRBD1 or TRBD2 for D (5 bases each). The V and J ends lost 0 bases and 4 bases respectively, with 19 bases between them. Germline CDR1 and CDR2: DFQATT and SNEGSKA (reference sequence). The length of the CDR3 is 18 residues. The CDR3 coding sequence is TGCAGTGCTAGAGATCGACGGCAGGGAGTATTCGGGGCCAACGTCCTGACTTTC. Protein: CSARDRRQGVFGANVLTF.

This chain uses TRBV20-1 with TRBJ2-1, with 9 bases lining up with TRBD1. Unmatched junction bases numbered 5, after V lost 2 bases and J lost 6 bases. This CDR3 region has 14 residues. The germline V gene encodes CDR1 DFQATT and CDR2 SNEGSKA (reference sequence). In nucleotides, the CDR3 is TGCAGTGCTAGAAGCGGGACAGGGATCAATGAGCAGTTCTTC. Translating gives CSARSGTGINEQFF.

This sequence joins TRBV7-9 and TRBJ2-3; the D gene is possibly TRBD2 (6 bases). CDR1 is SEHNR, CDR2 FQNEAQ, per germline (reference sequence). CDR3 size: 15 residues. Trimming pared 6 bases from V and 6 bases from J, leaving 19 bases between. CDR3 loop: CASRGSGGYPDTQYF. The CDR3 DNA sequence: TGTGCCAGCAGGGGCTCCGGGGGTTATCCGGATACGCAGTATTTT.

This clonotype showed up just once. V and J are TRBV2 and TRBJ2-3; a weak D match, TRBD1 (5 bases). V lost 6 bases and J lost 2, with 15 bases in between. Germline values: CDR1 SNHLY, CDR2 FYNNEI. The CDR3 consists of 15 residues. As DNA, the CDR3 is TGTGCCAGCAGGGGGCTGAGGTCAACCACAGATACGCAGTATTTT. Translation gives CASRGLRSTTDTQYF.

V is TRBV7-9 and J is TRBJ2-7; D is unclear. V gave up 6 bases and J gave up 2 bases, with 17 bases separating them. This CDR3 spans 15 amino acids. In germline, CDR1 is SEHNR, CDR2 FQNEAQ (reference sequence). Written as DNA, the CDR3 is TGTGCCAGCAGTCTTTGGCCGACTGCCGCCTACGAGCAGTACTTC. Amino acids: CASSLWPTAAYEQYF.

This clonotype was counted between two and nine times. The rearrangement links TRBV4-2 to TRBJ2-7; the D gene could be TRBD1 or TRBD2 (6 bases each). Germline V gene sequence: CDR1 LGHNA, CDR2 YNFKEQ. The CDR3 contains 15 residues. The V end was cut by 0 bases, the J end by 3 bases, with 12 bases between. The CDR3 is CASSQEEGGIYEQYF. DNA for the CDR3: TGTGCCAGCAGCCAAGAGGAGGGGGGTATCTACGAGCAGTACTTC.

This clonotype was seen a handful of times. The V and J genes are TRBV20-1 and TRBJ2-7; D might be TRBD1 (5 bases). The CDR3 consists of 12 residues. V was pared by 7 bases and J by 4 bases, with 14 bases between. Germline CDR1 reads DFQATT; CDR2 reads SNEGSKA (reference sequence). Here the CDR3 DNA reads TGCAGTGTTAACCCCAGGGAATACGAGCAGTACTTC. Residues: CSVNPREYEQYF.

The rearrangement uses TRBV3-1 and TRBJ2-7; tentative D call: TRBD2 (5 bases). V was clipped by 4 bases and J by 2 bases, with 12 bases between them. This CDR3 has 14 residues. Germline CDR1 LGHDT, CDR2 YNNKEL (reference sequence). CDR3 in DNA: TGTGCCAGCAGCCGGGGAGAGGTTACCTACGAGCAGTACTTC. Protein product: CASSRGEVTYEQYF.